This passage covers 32 T cell receptor beta chains from one sample sequenced in a study of cytomegalovirus exposure and HLA in healthy donors (dated by TCRdb to about 2017). Receptor libraries were prepared by the immunoSEQ multiplex PCR assay. The multiplex PCR relied on a mix of 60 forward primers for TCR Vbeta segments and 13 reverse primers for TCR Jbeta segments. The table comes from immuneACCESS by way of TCRdb, which keeps in-frame sequences with V and J called. Part of the clones is missing from these tables; in studies checked, under half for an unresolved V gene and the rest for unknown reasons. This sample's table carries 35,000 to 45,000 clones. Together, the top ten hold approximately 10% of the sample. Sequencing used PBMCs. The receptors here all came from a man aged 40-50 years in good health and CMV-seropositive.

V gene TRBV25-1 combines with J gene TRBJ2-3; 7 positions agree with TRBD2. The CDR3 has 15 residues. The ends lost 5 bases at V and 1 base at J; junction bases unmatched: 6. CDR1 is MGHDK and CDR2 is SYGVNS in the germline V gene. The CDR3 nucleotides read TGTGCCAGCAGTCGGGGCGGGAGAGGCACAGATACGCAGTATTTT. Encoded protein: CASSRGGRGTDTQYF.

J is TRBJ1-2 and V is TRBV19, with 7 bases lining up with TRBD1. CDR1 is LNHDA, CDR2 SQIVND, per germline (reference sequence). V dropped 6 bases and J dropped 0; count of bases not matched to a gene: 16. The CDR3 covers 18 residues. The CDR3 reads CASREPGTATFSNYGYTF. CDR3 nucleotides: TGTGCCAGTAGGGAGCCCGGGACAGCGACCTTTTCTAACTATGGCTACACCTTC.

The chain is built from TRBV30 and TRBJ1-6; TRBD1 aligns across 7 bases. The V gene end was trimmed by 5 bases and the J gene end by 4 bases; junction bases not matched to a gene: 8. The CDR3 is 15 residues long. The V gene's germline CDR1 is GTSNPN and CDR2 SVGIG (reference sequence). The CDR3: CAWGTESFYNSPLHF. The CDR3 bases are TGTGCCTGGGGGACAGAGTCATTTTATAATTCACCCCTCCACTTT.

The chain has TRBV30 and TRBJ2-1; D possibly corresponds to TRBD2 (6 bases). From germline, CDR1 is GTSNPN and CDR2 SVGIG (reference sequence). CDR3 length: 12 amino acids. V lost 7 bases, J lost 4 bases, and 11 bases lay in between. The CDR3 region has the DNA TGTGCCTTGGGGCGGGGTTACAATGAGCAGTTCTTC. Translation gives CALGRGYNEQFF.

J is TRBJ2-2 and V is TRBV2; the D gene is possibly TRBD2 (5 bases). The germline CDR1 and CDR2 sequences are SNHLY and FYNNEI. V was shortened by 7 bases and J by 0 bases, with 15 bases between the two germline ends. This CDR3 is built from 16 residues. CDR3 residues: CASTSRGLSNTGELFF. Here the CDR3 DNA reads TGTGCCAGCACCTCAAGAGGGCTATCGAACACCGGGGAGCTGTTTTTT.

The V and J genes are TRBV19 and TRBJ1-5; weak D call: TRBD1 (5 bases). Germline assignment: CDR1 LNHDA and CDR2 SQIVND (reference sequence). The V gene lost 1 base and the J gene lost 6 bases, with 7 bases spanning the gap. The CDR3 runs 13 residues. The CDR3 reads CASSIVDIQPQHF. CDR3 nucleotides: TGTGCCAGTAGTATAGTGGACATTCAGCCCCAGCATTTT.

The CDR3 spells CASRGEAAGAETQYF. CDR3 in DNA: TGTGCCAGCAGAGGGGAGGCAGCCGGGGCAGAGACCCAGTACTTC. The chain recombines TRBV2 with TRBJ2-5, with a weak D call TRBD2 (6 bases). This CDR3 has 15 residues. Trimming shortened V by 6 bases and J by 4 bases, and 18 bases separated the two germline ends. The germline gives CDR1 SNHLY, CDR2 FYNNEI.

The rearrangement uses TRBV6-5 and TRBJ1-2; 10 bases align to TRBD1. This CDR3 comprises 13 residues. J was trimmed by 9 bases and V by 3 bases; bases with no gene match: 4. Germline CDR1 MNHEY, CDR2 SVGAGI. The CDR3 DNA reads TGTGCCAGCAGTTATAGGGACAGGGGCAGCTACACCTTC. This sequence encodes CASSYRDRGSYTF.

J is TRBJ1-5 and V is TRBV19; D gene uncertain. CDR3 size: 14 residues. Looked up from germline, CDR1 is LNHDA and CDR2 is SQIVND (reference sequence). V was cut by 6 bases and J by 1 base, with 10 bases left in between. CDR3 residues: CASSRTASNQPQHF. CDR3 nucleotide sequence: TGTGCCAGTAGCAGAACAGCCAGCAATCAGCCCCAGCATTTT.

CDR3 residues: CASSVDGTGGMETQYF. The DNA for the CDR3 is TGTGCCAGCAGCGTAGACGGGACAGGGGGCATGGAGACCCAGTACTTC. The chain has TRBV9 and TRBJ2-5; 12 bases match TRBD1. CDR1 is SGDLS, CDR2 YYNGEE, per germline. V shed 0 bases, J shed 5 bases, and the junction held 5 bases outside the gene matches. The CDR3 runs 16 residues.

This sequence joins TRBV6-6 and TRBJ2-5, with D possibly matching TRBD2 (6 bases). V was pared by 6 bases and J by 11 bases, with 22 bases between. The CDR3 extends over 14 amino acids. The V gene's germline CDR1 is MNHNY and CDR2 SVGAGI (reference sequence). CDR3 coding DNA: TGTGCCAGCAGCCCGGGCCTCGTTTCGGGGGAGCAGTACTTC. Translated: CASSPGLVSGEQYF.

V gene TRBV6-6 combines with J gene TRBJ1-1; TRBD1 agrees at 8 bases. V was pared by 6 bases and J by 7 bases, with 10 bases of the junction left unmatched. The CDR3 has 14 residues. Per germline, CDR1 MNHNY and CDR2 SVGAGI (reference sequence). The CDR3 reads CASRSPQGANEAFF. In DNA, the CDR3 is TGTGCCAGCAGATCACCCCAGGGGGCTAATGAAGCTTTCTTT.

The V and J genes are TRBV7-9 and TRBJ2-3, with TRBD1 matching 11 bases. This CDR3 spans 19 amino acids. V lost 5 bases and J lost 1; bases outside the gene matches: 14. Germline V gene sequence: CDR1 SEHNR, CDR2 FQNEAQ (reference sequence). As DNA, the CDR3 is TGTGCCAGCAGCAGGGACAGGGGGTCTTCCCTAGGGGGCACAGATACGCAGTATTTT. It is translated as CASSRDRGSSLGGTDTQYF. Full variable domain (rest looked up from reference TRBV7-9 and TRBJ2-3): DTGVSQNPRHKITKRGQNVTFRCDPISEHNRLYWYRQTLGQGPEFLTYFQNEAQLEKSRLLSDRFSAERPKGSFSTLEIQRTEQGDSAMYLCASSRDRGSSLGGTDTQYFGPGTRLTVL.

V and J are TRBV11-3 and TRBJ2-4; 9 nucleotides agree with TRBD2. Trimming cost V 0 bases and J 7 bases; bases outside gene matches: 7. This CDR3 is built from 16 residues. The germline V gene encodes CDR1 SGHNT and CDR2 YENEEA. The CDR3 loop is CASSLDAGGPGNIQYF. In DNA form, the CDR3 reads TGTGCCAGCAGCTTAGATGCGGGAGGGCCTGGTAACATTCAGTACTTC.

This sequence joins TRBV2 and TRBJ1-1, with 10 bases aligning to TRBD1. V lost 5 bases, J lost 7 bases, and 10 bases stayed unmatched. Per germline, CDR1 SNHLY and CDR2 FYNNEI. The CDR3 covers 15 residues. This CDR3 is CASSPPGQGTIEAFF. The CDR3 region has the DNA TGTGCCAGCAGTCCGCCGGGACAGGGGACCATTGAAGCTTTCTTT.

The chain couples TRBV5-4 to TRBJ2-5, with 10 bases that match TRBD2. The CDR3 is 17 amino acids. Germline V lookup: CDR1 SGHNT, CDR2 YYREEE (reference sequence). Unmatched junction bases numbered 10, after V lost 4 bases and J lost 1 base. CDR3 residues: CASSPGLASGSQETQYF. CDR3 DNA: TGTGCCAGCAGCCCTGGACTGGCTAGCGGGAGCCAAGAGACCCAGTACTTC.

This chain connects TRBV5-4 to TRBJ1-2; 11 bases are shared with TRBD1. The ends lost 3 bases at V and 5 bases at J; junction bases unmatched: 9. Per germline, CDR1 SGHNT and CDR2 YYREEE (reference sequence). This CDR3 has 16 residues. CDR3 coding DNA: TGTGCCAGCAGCTCGACAGGACAGGGGGCGCGGTATGGCTACACCTTC. Protein product: CASSSTGQGARYGYTF. Looking up the rest from reference TRBV5-4 and TRBJ1-2 gives the full variable domain: ETGVTQSPTHLIKTRGQQVTLRCSSQSGHNTVSWYQQALGQGPQFIFQYYREEENGRGNFPPRFSGLQFPNYSSELNVNALELDDSALYLCASSSTGQGARYGYTFGSGTRLTVV.

The V call is TRBV7-3, the J call TRBJ1-2; 8 bases match TRBD1. The length of the CDR3 is 15 residues. Germline V gene sequence: CDR1 SGHTA, CDR2 FQGTGA. V lost 5 bases, J lost 7 bases, and 12 bases stayed unmatched. CDR3 sequence reads: CASSPPGQGACGYTF. The DNA for the CDR3 is TGTGCCAGCAGCCCCCCAGGGCAGGGGGCTTGTGGCTACACCTTC. The variable domain in full, completed from reference TRBV7-3 and TRBJ1-2, reads GAGVSQTPSNKVTEKGKYVELRCDPISGHTALYWYRQSLGQGPEFLIYFQGTGAADDSGLPNDRFFAVRPEGSVSTLKIQRTERGDSAVYLCASSPPGQGACGYTFGSGTRLTVV.

The chain links TRBV5-1 to TRBJ2-3, with D possibly TRBD2 on 7 matching bases. CDR3 length: 14 amino acids. Deletions cut 7 bases from V and 6 bases from J, with 18 bases between. Per the germline V gene, CDR1 is SGHRS and CDR2 is YFSETQ. The CDR3 DNA is TGCGCCAGCGTCCGGGACTATAGGGGGGATACGCAGTATTTT. Translating gives CASVRDYRGDTQYF. Filled out from reference TRBV5-1 and TRBJ2-3, the complete variable domain reads KAGVTQTPRYLIKTRGQQVTLSCSPISGHRSVSWYQQTPGQGLQFLFEYFSETQRNKGNFPGRFSGRQFSNSRSEMNVSTLELGDSALYLCASVRDYRGDTQYFGPGTRLTVL.

This sequence joins TRBV28 and TRBJ2-7; 7 bases align to TRBD1. This CDR3 spans 15 amino acids. The V and J ends lost 6 bases and 2 bases, in that order; junction bases with no gene match: 10. In germline, CDR1 is MDHEN, CDR2 SYDVKM. Written as DNA, the CDR3 is TGTGCCAGCAGCTATAGCGAGGGACAGACCTACGAGCAGTACTTC. This encodes CASSYSEGQTYEQYF.

The CDR3 DNA is TGTGCCTGCGCACAGGGCTTGGGGGCCAACGTCCTGACTTTC. This gives the protein CACAQGLGANVLTF. The chain has TRBV30 and TRBJ2-6, with a tentative D call TRBD1 (6 bases). Looked up from germline, CDR1 is GTSNPN and CDR2 is SVGIG (reference sequence). V was trimmed by 6 bases and J by 4 bases, leaving 13 bases between them. The CDR3 contains 14 residues.

The chain combines TRBV7-2 with TRBJ2-5; 12 bases agree with TRBD2. Germline loops: CDR1 SGHTA, CDR2 FQGNSA. CDR3 length: 14 amino acids. With 6 bases clipped from V and 3 bases from J, the junction kept 2 bases outside the gene matches. In DNA form, the CDR3 reads TGTGCCAGCAGTTGGACTAGCGGGAAAGAGACCCAGTACTTC. Translation: CASSWTSGKETQYF. The complete variable domain, with remaining parts taken from reference TRBV7-2 and TRBJ2-5, reads GAGVSQSPSNKVTEKGKDVELRCDPISGHTALYWYRQSLGQGLEFLIYFQGNSAPDKSGLPSDRFSAERTGGSVSTLTIQRTQQEDSAVYLCASSWTSGKETQYFGPGTRLLVL.

This chain links TRBV6-5 with TRBJ2-7; D unresolved. V was shortened by 0 bases and J by 0 bases, with 9 bases between the two germline ends. Looked up from germline, CDR1 is MNHEY and CDR2 is SVGAGI. CDR3 length equals 15 residues. The CDR3 DNA reads as TGTGCCAGCAGTTACTCGATGGGCAACTCCTACGAGCAGTACTTC. Amino acids: CASSYSMGNSYEQYF.

J is TRBJ2-5 and V is TRBV6-5, with 7 bases identical to TRBD1. The assigned J gene may be wrong: the sequence end matches TRBJ2-7 better. CDR3 length: 13 residues. The germline CDR1 and CDR2 sequences are MNHEY and SVGAGI. CDR3 protein: CASSYNGQDEQYF. In DNA, the CDR3 is TGTGCCAGCAGTTACAATGGACAGGACGAGCAGTACTTC.

This rearrangement joins TRBV7-3 to TRBJ2-7, with D perhaps TRBD1 (5 bases). In germline, CDR1 is SGHTA, CDR2 FQGTGA. Trimming stripped 1 base from V and 2 bases from J, with 12 bases between. The CDR3 sequence is 15 residues long. The CDR3 nucleotides are TGTGCCAGCAGCTTAAGGGGTGGGGCGCCCTACGAGCAGTACTTC. Its translation is CASSLRGGAPYEQYF.

The J gene is TRBJ1-5, the V gene TRBV10-3; maybe TRBD1 (5 bases). V lost 7 bases and J lost 3, with 10 bases in between. Looked up from germline, CDR1 is ENHRY and CDR2 is SYGVKD. This CDR3 region has 13 residues. The CDR3 spells CAIKATDNQPQHF. The CDR3, as DNA: TGTGCCATCAAAGCGACAGACAATCAGCCCCAGCATTTT.

The CDR3 DNA sequence: TGTGCCAGCAGCAAAAATGGCGATAGGACTAGCGGAAATGAGCAGTTCTTC. Translation gives CASSKNGDRTSGNEQFF. V and J are TRBV21-1 and TRBJ2-1; TRBD2 is taken as the D call from the table, unchecked against the DNA. TRBV21-1 is described as a pseudogene. The CDR3 has 17 amino acids.

The chain joins TRBV21-1 to TRBJ1-1; TRBD1, the table's D call, lacks a check against the DNA. TRBV21-1 is a known pseudogene. The CDR3 is made up of 17 amino acids. The CDR3 bases are TGTGCCAGCAGCATCTGCGTACAGGGGACTCCGGACACTGAAGCTTTCTTT. Translation: CASSICVQGTPDTEAFF.

Points on this clone: The junction differs from germline at one of its ends, possibly a read error. V gene TRBV4-2 combines with J gene TRBJ2-3; TRBD2 aligns across 10 bases. The length of the CDR3 is 17 residues. Germline V lookup: CDR1 LGHNA, CDR2 YNFKEQ. Here the CDR3 reads CAGSQDAGTSGTDTQYF. The CDR3 DNA follows: TGTGCCGGCAGCCAAGATGCTGGGACTAGCGGCACAGATACGCAGTATTTT.

This sequence joins TRBV11-2 and TRBJ2-1; 12 nucleotides agree with TRBD2. CDR3 length: 16 residues. The germline CDR1 and CDR2 sequences are SGHAT and FQNNGV. Unmatched junction bases numbered 10, after V lost 5 bases and J lost 8 bases. CDR3 in DNA: TGTGCCAGCAGCCTCCCTAGCGGGAGGGCCCCCCATGAGCAGTTCTTC. The encoded protein is CASSLPSGRAPHEQFF.

The CDR3 region is CASSQGSSGNTDTQYF. DNA of the CDR3: TGTGCCAGCAGCCAAGGGAGCAGCGGGAACACAGATACGCAGTATTTT. The chain couples TRBV4-2 to TRBJ2-3; 7 bases line up with TRBD2. Trimming at V came to 1 base and at J to 2 bases, leaving 6 bases not matched to a gene. This CDR3 region has 16 residues. The V gene's germline CDR1 is LGHNA and CDR2 YNFKEQ.

The V call is TRBV2, the J call TRBJ2-2, with 13 nucleotides matching TRBD2. V lost 6 bases, J lost 6 bases, and 4 bases stayed unmatched. Germline-derived CDR1 and CDR2 are SNHLY and FYNNEI. This CDR3 is 15 amino acids long. CDR3 DNA sequence: TGTGCCAGCAGAATACTAGCGGGAGGGTCCGGGGAGCTGTTTTTT. Protein: CASRILAGGSGELFF.